One TCR beta chain is described in this entry. Per germline, CDR1 SNHLY and CDR2 FYNNEI. The J segment lost 3 bases and the V segment lost 7 bases, leaving 14 bases of the junction unmatched. The CDR3 is 16 amino acids. The sample belongs to a study of blood T cell repertoires in COVID-19. The assay was immunoSEQ multiplex PCR, and TCRdb's table has in-frame clones only and misses some. The sample includes 180,000 or so clones, approximately 80% of them seen just once. The sequenced sample consisted of PBMCs or T cells enriched from blood (not recorded which). The TCR sequence derives from a man aged 55 to 70 who had been exposed to COVID-19. The chain joins TRBV2 to TRBJ2-7, with TRBD1 matching 8 bases. The CDR3 DNA is TGTGCCAGCACCCTAGGACAGGGAGGTCCGCGCTACGAGCAGTACTTC. Translation: CASTLGQGGPRYEQYF.